This record covers a single T cell receptor (beta chain). This specimen comes from a study of blood T cell repertoires in COVID-19. Across the whole study: Material from acute and convalescent COVID-19 was sourced from the United States, Italy and Spain. T cells, B-cell-depleted T cells, or PBMCs supplied cDNA or gDNA.

Source study methods: Amplifying reference gene primers gave estimates of nucleated cell counts. Sequencing was performed with immunoSEQ multiplex PCR; in TCRdb, only in-frame clones are kept and a portion is missing. That table is the source of V, J and clone size, and D and trimming were worked out from the DNA. The sample has some 200,000 clones, about 87% seen once. This CDR3 has 14 amino acids. Germline V lookup: CDR1 SGHTA, CDR2 FQGTGA. Trimming stripped 5 bases from V and 5 bases from J, with 15 bases between. V and J are TRBV7-3 and TRBJ1-1; TRBD1 might be the D (5 bases). The source of this sequence is a man between 18 and 35 years old with active or convalescent COVID-19. Sequenced sample: peripheral blood. In nucleotides, the CDR3 is TGTGCCAGCAGCCTGGGCGGGGGAGGAACTGAAGCTTTCTTT. Protein product: CASSLGGGGTEAFF.